A single sample is the source of the 3 T cell receptor beta chains below, sequenced in a study of T cells in Graves' hyperthyroidism and ophthalmopathy (dated by TCRdb to between 2017 and 2020). Receptor libraries were prepared by multiplex PCR. TCRdb names Illumina HiSeq 2000 as the instrument used. TCR beta CDR3 regions were amplified from RNA transcripts. The TCR CDR3 was subjected to a first round of RT-PCR using the HTBI primer set and the Qiagen OneStep RT-PCR kit. TCRdb handled the public reads itself, with Q25 trimming in fastp and clone calling in MiXCR, and kept productive beta chains. A single entry per CDR3 protein holds the most common genes and DNA from its merged rows. Recorded for this sample are around 340,000 distinct CDR3 sequences; less than 20% of them occurred a single time. Roughly 16% of the sample comes from the top ten. The sample consisted of blood. The source of these receptors is a woman aged 40 to 50 with Graves' ophthalmopathy.

This clonotype occurred many times. This chain uses TRBV28 with TRBJ2-7; 8 bases map to TRBD1. V shed 6 bases, J shed 5 bases, and the junction held 6 bases outside the gene matches. Per the germline V gene, CDR1 is MDHEN and CDR2 is SYDVKM. The CDR3 is 13 residues long. This chain's CDR3 is CASSRQGRNEQYF. For the CDR3, the DNA is TGTGCCAGCAGCAGACAGGGGCGGAACGAGCAGTACTTC.

The chain links TRBV20-1 to TRBJ2-7, with 10 nucleotides matching TRBD2. The CDR3 is made up of 14 amino acids. Germline V gene data show CDR1 as DFQATT and CDR2 as SNEGSKA (reference sequence). The V and J ends lost 4 bases and 5 bases, in that order; junction bases with no gene match: 8. The CDR3 reads CSAIRLAGSNEQYF. The CDR3 region has the DNA TGCAGTGCTATACGACTAGCGGGTTCAAACGAGCAGTACTTC.

This clonotype was seen at least ten times. In DNA form, the CDR3 reads TGTGCCAGCAGTTTCAGGCGACAGGTTCACTCTCCTACCTACGAGCAGTACTTC. Its protein product is CASSFRRQVHSPTYEQYF. The chain recombines TRBV6-2 or TRBV6-3 with TRBJ2-7; a weak D match, TRBD1 (6 bases). Trimming pared 4 bases from V and 2 bases from J, leaving 24 bases between. CDR1 is MNHEY, CDR2 SVGEGT, per germline. This CDR3 spans 18 amino acids.